What follows are 29 T cell receptor beta chains derived from one specimen sequenced in a study of blood T cell repertoires in COVID-19. Sequenced by immunoSEQ multiplex PCR; TCRdb stores in-frame clones only, minus some. Of 400,000 or so clones listed, 70% to 90% are singletons. Sample: peripheral blood. The source of these receptors is a woman in her thirties or forties with COVID-19, enrolled during active disease.

The chain combines TRBV15 with TRBJ1-5; 9 bases align to TRBD1. The CDR3 contains 16 residues. With V trimmed by 5 bases and J by 4 bases, 9 bases remained unmatched. Germline V gene sequence: CDR1 LNHNV, CDR2 YYDKDF (reference sequence). The CDR3 reads CATSLRTGTGNQPQHF. The CDR3 nucleotides are TGTGCCACCAGCTTAAGAACCGGGACAGGGAATCAGCCCCAGCATTTT.

In DNA form, the CDR3 reads TGTGCCAGCAGTCTTATTTCCCAAGAGACCCAGTACTTC. It specifies CASSLISQETQYF. The chain recombines TRBV27 with TRBJ2-5; D call uncertain. The V and J ends lost 5 bases and 1 base respectively, with 8 bases between them. The CDR3 extends over 13 amino acids. CDR1 and CDR2 from the germline V gene are MNHEY and SMNVEV (reference sequence).

The V call is TRBV18, the J call TRBJ2-1; a weak D match, TRBD2 (5 bases). Trimming left V 1 base short and J 6 bases short, with 13 bases between. The CDR3 sequence is 15 residues long. Germline CDR1 KGHSH, CDR2 LQKENI. CDR3 protein: CASSPRELVVNEQFF. The CDR3 nucleotides read TGTGCCAGCTCACCACGGGAGTTGGTCGTCAATGAGCAGTTCTTC.

V is TRBV30 and J is TRBJ2-7, with D possibly matching TRBD1 (6 bases). The germline CDR1 and CDR2 sequences are GTSNPN and SVGIG (reference sequence). The CDR3 is made up of 12 amino acids. V was cut by 8 bases and J by 0 bases, with 11 bases left in between. CDR3 sequence (DNA): TGTGCCCAGGGGCAGCACTCCTACGAGCAGTACTTC. Its protein is CAQGQHSYEQYF.

V and J are TRBV7-8 and TRBJ1-2; the D is unclear. Trimming left V 5 bases short and J 1 base short, with 5 bases between. The CDR3 totals 12 residues. CDR1 and CDR2 (germline): SGHVS, FQNEAQ. The CDR3 DNA follows: TGTGCCAGCAGCCGACTTAACTATGGCTACACCTTC. This gives the protein CASSRLNYGYTF. Combining the CDR3 with reference TRBV7-8 and TRBJ1-2 gives the whole variable domain GAGVSQSPRYKVAKRGQDVALRCDPISGHVSLFWYQQALGQGPEFLTYFQNEAQLDKSGLPSDRFFAERPEGSVSTLKIQRTQQEDSAVYLCASSRLNYGYTFGSGTRLTVV.

V and J are TRBV6-5 and TRBJ2-5; 9 positions match TRBD2. Germline CDR1 MNHEY, CDR2 SVGAGI. The junction had 9 bases not matched to a gene; V was cut back by 6 bases and J by 4 bases. This CDR3 is built from 15 residues. CDR3 nucleotides: TGTGCCAGCAGCCCCGGGGTAGCGGGGGTAGAGACCCAGTACTTC. Translation gives CASSPGVAGVETQYF.

The V call is TRBV21-1, the J call TRBJ1-1; the table names TRBD1, a call not compared with the DNA. TRBV21-1 is deemed a pseudogene. This CDR3 contains 18 residues. The CDR3 nucleotides are TGTGCCAGCAGCAAAGGACAGGCCGACTGGTTTTTGAACACTGAAGCTTTCTTT. Translating gives CASSKGQADWFLNTEAFF.

The chain carries TRBV9 and TRBJ2-7; D is possibly TRBD1 (7 bases). This CDR3 is 15 amino acids long. V was clipped by 0 bases and J by 1 base, with 11 bases between them. The germline gives CDR1 SGDLS, CDR2 YYNGEE. CDR3 in DNA: TGTGCCAGCAGCGTAGCGGGGGACAGTTCCTACGAGCAGTACTTC. Translated: CASSVAGDSSYEQYF.

This chain links TRBV19 with TRBJ2-7, with 8 positions matching TRBD1. Germline V gene data show CDR1 as LNHDA and CDR2 as SQIVND (reference sequence). Trimming took 6 bases from V and 3 from J; bases not matched to a gene: 4. The CDR3 is 13 amino acids. In DNA form, the CDR3 reads TGTGCCAGTAGGGTGACAGGGGACTACGAGCAGTACTTC. This gives the protein CASRVTGDYEQYF.

This clone has just a few counts. The chain carries TRBV5-1 and TRBJ2-1, with D perhaps matching TRBD1 (5 bases). The CDR3 totals 20 residues. Trimming took off 0 bases at V and 2 bases at J, with 24 bases between the two ends. CDR1 is SGHRS, CDR2 YFSETQ, per germline. This CDR3 reads CASSLVGRAMAGKTYNEQFF. The CDR3 coding sequence is TGCGCCAGCAGCTTGGTCGGTCGAGCAATGGCAGGGAAAACCTACAATGAGCAGTTCTTC. The full variable domain, completed using reference TRBV5-1 and TRBJ2-1, is KAGVTQTPRYLIKTRGQQVTLSCSPISGHRSVSWYQQTPGQGLQFLFEYFSETQRNKGNFPGRFSGRQFSNSRSEMNVSTLELGDSALYLCASSLVGRAMAGKTYNEQFFGPGTRLTVL.

The chain is built from TRBV6-2 or TRBV6-3 and TRBJ1-4; the D is unclear. The CDR3 is 14 amino acids. Germline loops: CDR1 MNHEY, CDR2 SVGEGT. V was trimmed by 5 bases and J by 0 bases, leaving 7 bases between them. The CDR3 protein is CASSRDATNEKLFF. CDR3 bases: TGTGCCAGCAGTCGGGATGCAACTAATGAAAAACTGTTTTTT.

This sequence joins TRBV5-1 and TRBJ1-2; the D is unclear. In germline, CDR1 is SGHRS, CDR2 YFSETQ. V gave up 0 bases and J gave up 3 bases, with 12 bases separating them. This CDR3 has 15 residues. CDR3 amino acids: CASSLAPDNDYGYTF. CDR3 bases: TGCGCCAGCAGCTTGGCGCCAGATAATGACTATGGCTACACCTTC.

The rearrangement links TRBV19 to TRBJ1-2; 8 bases align to TRBD1. V dropped 6 bases and J dropped 3; count of bases not matched to a gene: 12. Germline V gene sequence: CDR1 LNHDA, CDR2 SQIVND (reference sequence). The CDR3 is made up of 16 amino acids. The DNA for the CDR3 is TGTGCCAGTAGAGAGAGTTCCGGGACAGGCGACTATGGCTACACCTTC. It codes for CASRESSGTGDYGYTF.

The rearrangement joins TRBV4-1 to TRBJ2-7; no clear D gene. V was shortened by 0 bases and J by 3 bases, with 15 bases between the two germline ends. The CDR3 contains 16 residues. Germline V gives CDR1 MGHRA, CDR2 YSYEKL. This chain's CDR3 is CASSQDLADFIYEQYF. The CDR3 nucleotides read TGCGCCAGCAGCCAAGATCTGGCAGATTTTATCTACGAGCAGTACTTC.

This chain uses TRBV4-1 with TRBJ1-1; possible D gene TRBD1, 6 bases. Germline values: CDR1 MGHRA, CDR2 YSYEKL. Trimming took off 3 bases at V and 4 bases at J, with 9 bases between the two ends. This CDR3 spans 13 amino acids. The CDR3 spells CASSQGAATEAFF. CDR3 coding DNA: TGCGCCAGCAGCCAGGGGGCTGCCACTGAAGCTTTCTTT.

This chain connects TRBV18 to TRBJ2-7, with D possibly TRBD2 on 5 matching bases. The CDR3 is 17 residues long. In germline, CDR1 is KGHSH, CDR2 LQKENI. Trimming left V 2 bases short and J 0 bases short, with 17 bases between. CDR3 DNA: TGTGCCAGCTCACCATGGCTAGCTGAAATTAGCTCCTACGAGCAGTACTTC. Its protein is CASSPWLAEISSYEQYF.

The chain recombines TRBV28 with TRBJ1-2; D might be TRBD1 (6 bases). This CDR3 region has 13 residues. V was shortened by 3 bases and J by 4 bases, with 9 bases between the two germline ends. From germline, CDR1 is MDHEN and CDR2 SYDVKM. CDR3 DNA sequence: TGTGCCAGCAGTTTGGTGGGGGCCTATGGCTACACCTTC. Translation gives CASSLVGAYGYTF.

This sequence joins TRBV4-3 and TRBJ1-6; TRBD1 matches at 7 bases. The CDR3 extends over 17 amino acids. V gave up 4 bases and J gave up 3 bases; unmatched junction bases: 9. Germline CDR1 is LGHNA and CDR2 is YSLEER. The CDR3 coding sequence is TGCGCCAGCAGCCCCTCCCCCCGGGACAGCTATAATTCACCCCTCCACTTT. Translating gives CASSPSPRDSYNSPLHF.

This chain connects TRBV27 to TRBJ1-5; TRBD1 matches at 8 bases. V dropped 5 bases and J dropped 2; count of bases not matched to a gene: 5. The length of the CDR3 is 15 residues. Germline lookup yields CDR1 MNHEY and CDR2 SMNVEV (reference sequence). The CDR3 loop reads CASSPGQGRNQPQHF. CDR3 nucleotides: TGTGCCAGCAGTCCCGGACAGGGCCGCAATCAGCCCCAGCATTTT.

The chain uses TRBV19 and TRBJ1-6; D is perhaps TRBD1 (5 bases). Germline CDR1 and CDR2: LNHDA and SQIVND (reference sequence). V lost 1 base and J 4 bases, leaving 8 bases between the germline ends. The CDR3 runs 15 residues. The CDR3 DNA reads as TGTGCCAGTAGTATAGGCAGGGATTATAATTCACCCCTCCACTTT. Translating gives CASSIGRDYNSPLHF.

The genes are TRBV7-8 and TRBJ1-2; the D gene is possibly TRBD1 (5 bases). CDR1 and CDR2 (germline): SGHVS, FQNEAQ. There are 12 residues in the CDR3. Trimming shortened V by 5 bases and J by 12 bases, and 16 bases separated the two germline ends. The CDR3 region has the DNA TGTGCCAGCAGCCCCTGGGACTCGAGGAACACCTTC. It is translated as CASSPWDSRNTF. Looking up the rest from reference TRBV7-8 and TRBJ1-2 gives the full variable domain: GAGVSQSPRYKVAKRGQDVALRCDPISGHVSLFWYQQALGQGPEFLTYFQNEAQLDKSGLPSDRFFAERPEGSVSTLKIQRTQQEDSAVYLCASSPWDSRNTFGSGTRLTVV.

V gene TRBV3-1 (or the pseudogene TRBV3-2) combines with J gene TRBJ1-2; 9 nucleotides line up with TRBD1. The V gene end was trimmed by 4 bases and the J gene end by 3 bases; junction bases not matched to a gene: 3. Germline lookup yields CDR1 LGHDT and CDR2 YNNKEL (reference sequence). CDR3 length equals 14 residues. The CDR3 is CASSPGQGDYGYTF. In nucleotides, the CDR3 is TGTGCCAGCAGCCCGGGACAGGGTGACTATGGCTACACCTTC.

This clone was found once. The chain carries TRBV9 and TRBJ1-2; D is unclear. The CDR3 length is 15 residues. Trimming removed 0 bases at V and 1 base at J, with 10 bases between. Germline V gene lookup returns CDR1 SGDLS and CDR2 YYNGEE. CDR3 loop: CASSVEGVLNYGYTF. The CDR3 bases are TGTGCCAGCAGCGTAGAAGGAGTCCTTAACTATGGCTACACCTTC.

The chain uses TRBV29-1 and TRBJ2-2; tentative D call: TRBD2 (6 bases). Trimming left V 4 bases short and J 2 bases short, with 14 bases between. The CDR3 extends over 15 amino acids. CDR1 is SQVTM and CDR2 is ANQGSEA in the germline V gene. DNA for the CDR3: TGCAGCGTTGGCCTCAACGGGGGTAACACCGGGGAGCTGTTTTTT. It is translated as CSVGLNGGNTGELFF.

A single count supports this clone. The chain is built from TRBV18 and TRBJ2-1, with D maybe TRBD1 (5 bases). The CDR3 length is 15 residues. Germline CDR1 and CDR2: KGHSH and LQKENI. Trimming took off 6 bases at V and 0 bases at J, with 12 bases between the two ends. The CDR3 DNA is TGTGCCAGCTCTGAAGGGGTGAGCTCCTACAATGAGCAGTTCTTC. Protein product: CASSEGVSSYNEQFF.

A few counts support this clone. This chain joins TRBV9 and TRBJ1-2; D perhaps matches TRBD1 (5 bases). Per the germline V gene, CDR1 is SGDLS and CDR2 is YYNGEE. Trimming stripped 0 bases from V and 0 bases from J, with 15 bases between. The CDR3 is 17 residues long. The DNA for the CDR3 is TGTGCCAGCAGCGTAGATCCGGGCGGGGGTACTAACTATGGCTACACCTTC. Translating gives CASSVDPGGGTNYGYTF.

The V call is TRBV18, the J call TRBJ2-2, with no clear D. The germline V gene has CDR1 KGHSH and CDR2 LQKENI. The CDR3 totals 11 residues. The ends were cut back, 3 bases at V and 7 bases at J, with 3 bases in the middle. CDR3 bases: TGTGCCAGCTCACCCCTCGGGGAGCTGTTTTTT. As protein: CASSPLGELFF. Variable domain in full (rest from reference TRBV18 and TRBJ2-2): NAGVMQNPRHLVRRRGQEARLRCSPMKGHSHVYWYRQLPEEGLKFMVYLQKENIIDESGMPKERFSAEFPKEGPSILRIQQVVRGDSAAYFCASSPLGELFFGEGSRLTVL.

The chain combines TRBV11-3 with TRBJ1-5, with D hard to call. The CDR3 consists of 14 residues. Looked up from germline, CDR1 is SGHNT and CDR2 is YENEEA. The V gene lost 1 base and the J gene lost 1 base, with 5 bases spanning the gap. The chain's CDR3 is CASSLVRSNQPQHF. CDR3 bases: TGTGCCAGCAGCTTAGTCCGGAGCAATCAGCCCCAGCATTTT.

The genes are TRBV9 and TRBJ2-2; possibly TRBD2 for D (5 bases). Germline V CDR1 and CDR2: SGDLS, YYNGEE. The CDR3 length is 13 residues. Trimming shortened V by 0 bases and J by 5 bases, and 5 bases separated the two germline ends. The CDR3 protein is CASSVGGTGELFF. CDR3 coding DNA: TGTGCCAGCAGCGTAGGCGGGACCGGGGAGCTGTTTTTT. The full variable domain, its missing parts supplied by reference TRBV9 and TRBJ2-2, is DSGVTQTPKHLITATGQRVTLRCSPRSGDLSVYWYQQSLDQGLQFLIQYYNGEERAKGNILERFSAQQFPDLHSELNLSSLELGDSALYFCASSVGGTGELFFGEGSRLTVL.